This is a list of T cell receptor beta chains from one sample in a study of T-cell memory formation after mild COVID-19. TCRdb independently ran MiXCR on the 5' RACE reads; one entry per CDR3 protein. The data contain about 610,000 distinct CDR3 sequences, 15% to 20% of them seen just once; the ten biggest clones take up about 7.5%. What was sequenced was PBMCs or a T cell subset sorted from them (not recorded which). Every receptor here comes from an adult woman who had mild COVID-19 (a few samples of this study predate the infection). Cell type and time point are not known. CDR3s include the opening cysteine and the closing phenylalanine or tryptophan. Fields, in order: V gene, CDR3 length, D gene, J gene, clone size, CDR3 protein, CDR3 DNA. A D gene is named only where the DNA matches it firmly. The size field is filled for only some rows; it gives once, few, many or a size class.

TRBV5-1	14	-	TRBJ2-2	-	CASSSPTNTGELFF	TGCGCCAGCAGCTCCCCCACAAACACCGGGGAGCTGTTTTTT
TRBV10-3	15	TRBD2	TRBJ2-7	-	CAISDSGDYTYEQYF	TGTGCCATCAGTGATAGTGGGGACTATACCTACGAGCAGTACTTC
TRBV27	14	-	TRBJ1-1	few	CASSSVPENTEAFF	TGTGCCAGCAGTTCCGTCCCCGAGAACACTGAAGCTTTCTTT
TRBV7-9	15	-	TRBJ1-3	-	CASSLPWVGLDTIYF	TGTGCCAGCAGCTTACCGTGGGTCGGTTTGGACACCATATATTTT
TRBV5-6	15	TRBD1	TRBJ2-7	-	CASSWRTGFFYEQYF	TGTGCCAGCAGCTGGAGGACAGGGTTCTTCTACGAGCAGTACTTC
TRBV4-2	17	TRBD2	TRBJ2-1	few	CASSQTGLAGAYNEQFF	TGTGCCAGCAGCCAGACAGGACTAGCGGGGGCCTACAATGAGCAGTTCTTC
TRBV4-1	13	-	TRBJ1-4	-	CASSRWANEKLFF	TGCGCCAGCAGCCGGTGGGCTAATGAAAAACTGTTTTTT
TRBV30	13	-	TRBJ1-6	-	CAWRGSGGSPLHF	TGTGCCTGGAGGGGGTCCGGCGGTTCACCCCTCCACTTT
TRBV5-1	14	-	TRBJ2-5	few	CASSFSSVSETQYF	TGCGCCAGCAGCTTCTCTAGCGTGAGTGAGACCCAGTACTTC
TRBV5-1	16	-	TRBJ2-6	few	CASSLDGAPGANVLTF	TGCGCCAGCAGCTTGGACGGGGCTCCAGGGGCCAACGTCCTGACTTTC
TRBV7-9	15	-	TRBJ2-7	many	CASSQDSFAPYEQYF	TGTGCCAGCAGCCAAGACAGTTTTGCTCCCTACGAGCAGTACTTC
TRBV12-3/TRBV12-4	14	-	TRBJ1-2	-	CASSFPGHTYGYTF	TGTGCCAGCAGTTTTCCGGGACATACGTATGGCTACACCTTC
TRBV5-1	13	-	TRBJ1-1	many	CASSLPGREGAFF	TGCGCCAGCAGCTTGCCAGGGCGAGAGGGAGCTTTCTTT
TRBV4-1	15	-	TRBJ1-2	few	CASSQDLRGTYGYTF	TGCGCCAGCAGCCAAGATCTCAGGGGTACCTATGGCTACACCTTC
TRBV19	16	-	TRBJ1-2	-	CASSAPGGERGYGYTF	TGTGCCAGTAGTGCACCCGGGGGGGAAAGAGGCTATGGCTACACCTTC
TRBV5-1	16	-	TRBJ2-2	-	CASSWGHVKNTGELFF	TGCGCCAGCAGCTGGGGACACGTGAAGAACACCGGGGAGCTGTTTTTT
TRBV7-9	16	TRBD1	TRBJ2-2	-	CASSSTGIGFTGELFF	TGTGCCAGCAGCTCGACAGGGATTGGTTTCACCGGGGAGCTGTTTTTT
TRBV18	15	-	TRBJ1-2	-	CASSPSVRDPGGYTF	TGTGCCAGCTCACCCTCTGTCAGGGACCCCGGTGGCTACACCTTC
TRBV7-8	15	TRBD2	TRBJ2-1	few	CASSLSLAGQGEQFF	TGTGCCAGCAGCTTGAGCCTAGCGGGCCAGGGGGAGCAGTTCTTC
TRBV5-4	16	-	TRBJ2-1	few	CASSLQSGPSYNEQFF	TGTGCCAGCAGCTTACAAAGCGGGCCCTCCTACAATGAGCAGTTCTTC
TRBV5-1	15	TRBD1	TRBJ2-1	-	CASSLGDRGPNEQFF	TGCGCCAGCAGCTTGGGCGACAGGGGACCCAATGAGCAGTTCTTC
TRBV29-1	15	TRBD1	TRBJ2-7	-	CSVEERTGVSYEQYF	TGCAGCGTTGAGGAAAGGACAGGGGTCTCCTACGAGCAGTACTTC
TRBV24-1	17	-	TRBJ2-2	many	CATSDRTNQALTGELFF	TGTGCCACCAGTGATAGGACAAATCAGGCCCTTACCGGGGAGCTGTTTTTT
TRBV11-3	14	-	TRBJ1-1	-	CASSPQVGVSEAFF	TGTGCCAGCAGCCCCCAGGTCGGGGTTTCTGAAGCTTTCTTT
TRBV5-5	14	-	TRBJ1-3	-	CASSDGRPGNTIYF	TGTGCCAGCAGTGATGGAAGACCTGGAAACACCATATATTTT
TRBV10-3	14	-	TRBJ2-7	-	CAISESSQGSEQYF	TGTGCCATCAGTGAGTCGAGTCAGGGTAGCGAGCAGTACTTC
TRBV5-1	15	-	TRBJ2-3	-	CASSLSPSGTDTQYF	TGCGCCAGCAGCTTATCCCCAAGCGGCACAGATACGCAGTATTTT
TRBV11-2	15	TRBD1	TRBJ2-5	-	CASSPGWGQGGTQYF	TGTGCCAGCAGCCCCGGGTGGGGACAGGGGGGGACCCAGTACTTC
TRBV28	13	-	TRBJ2-6	-	CASRQVGANVLTF	TGTGCCAGCAGACAAGTTGGGGCCAACGTCCTGACTTTC
TRBV6-5	16	-	TRBJ2-7	-	CASRQMAGTATYEQYF	TGTGCCAGCAGGCAAATGGCCGGGACGGCAACCTACGAGCAGTACTTC
TRBV6-6	16	TRBD2	TRBJ2-1	-	CASSPRGAGAYNEQFF	TGTGCCAGCAGTCCCAGAGGAGCGGGGGCCTACAATGAGCAGTTCTTC
TRBV4-1	15	-	TRBJ1-1	-	CASSQARLEDTEAFF	TGCGCCAGCAGCCAAGCGAGACTTGAGGACACTGAAGCTTTCTTT
TRBV6-5	14	TRBD1	TRBJ2-3	-	CASLDRVGTDTQYF	TGTGCCAGCCTGGACAGGGTAGGAACAGATACGCAGTATTTT
TRBV12-3/TRBV12-4	18	-	TRBJ2-5	-	CASSSGGLVQGRQETQYF	TGTGCCAGCAGTTCCGGCGGTTTGGTACAGGGAAGGCAAGAGACCCAGTACTTC
TRBV15	15	-	TRBJ1-1	few	CATSRDWNVRTVAFF	TGTGCCACCAGCAGAGATTGGAACGTACGGACGGTGGCTTTCTTT
TRBV7-6	14	-	TRBJ1-4	-	CASSSRLLGEKLFF	TGTGCCAGCAGCTCGCGGCTGCTGGGTGAAAAACTGTTTTTT
TRBV6-2/TRBV6-3	14	-	TRBJ1-5	-	CASSSRWGNQPQHF	TGTGCCAGCAGTTCGCGGTGGGGCAATCAGCCCCAGCATTTT
TRBV27	16	TRBD1	TRBJ2-2	-	CASSSGTGGNTGELFF	TGTGCCAGCAGTTCCGGGACAGGGGGCAACACCGGGGAGCTGTTTTTT
TRBV6-5	16	TRBD1	TRBJ2-1	few	CASSWDRERIGNEQFF	TGTGCCAGCAGTTGGGACAGGGAAAGGATCGGCAATGAGCAGTTCTTC
TRBV7-8	15	-	TRBJ2-3	few	CASSDRGAVSDTQYF	TGTGCCAGCAGCGACCGAGGGGCAGTTAGCGATACGCAGTATTTT
TRBV24-1	14	-	TRBJ2-7	many	CATSDSTGPYEQYF	TGTGCCACCAGTGATTCGACCGGACCGTACGAGCAGTACTTC
TRBV25-1	16	-	TRBJ2-7	-	CASSEYRGPSSYEQYF	TGTGCCAGCAGTGAATATAGGGGACCCAGCTCCTACGAGCAGTACTTC
TRBV7-2	13	-	TRBJ2-5	few	CASSLVQTALQYF	TGTGCCAGCAGCTTAGTACAGACCGCCCTTCAGTACTTC
TRBV5-6	15	-	TRBJ2-7	-	CASSFRLVSVYEQYF	TGTGCCAGCAGCTTTCGTCTAGTCTCGGTTTACGAGCAGTACTTC
TRBV7-9	14	TRBD1	TRBJ1-6	-	CASSPDREGSPLHF	TGTGCCAGCAGCCCGGACAGGGAAGGGTCACCCCTCCACTTT